A selection of T cell receptor beta chains follows, all from one sample in a study of beta chain features in type 1 diabetes. Using immunoSEQ multiplex PCR, the repertoire was profiled, and TCRdb retains in-frame clones only, with some absent. The table shows under 950,000 clones, with roughly 15% occurring only once. Sequences were obtained from naive CD4+ T cells from blood. These receptors were collected from a woman aged 18-29 years in good health. CDR3s include the opening cysteine and the closing phenylalanine or tryptophan. Each record gives: CDR3 protein, V gene, J gene.

CASSLFRGGGTDTQYF	TRBV28	TRBJ2-3
CASSVASQGGSPLHF	TRBV9	TRBJ1-6
CASSRTANYGYTF	TRBV28	TRBJ1-2
CATSGAGYEQFF	TRBV15	TRBJ2-1
CASSLAGRESPYNEQFF	TRBV28	TRBJ2-1
CASSYSFNNEQFF	TRBV6-5	TRBJ2-1
CASSIGEYTQYF	TRBV11-1	TRBJ2-3
CASSGFGRATGYTF	TRBV2	TRBJ1-2
CASSQGRWDNYEQYF	TRBV4-3	TRBJ2-7
CASSSALRTGRAKNIQYF	TRBV11-2	TRBJ2-4
CASAFLPGQGVYEQYF	TRBV5-1	TRBJ2-7
CASSPGIVSYEQYF	TRBV18	TRBJ2-7
CASSQAGNEKLFF	TRBV14	TRBJ1-4
CASSPSIRDSQTGELFF	TRBV18	TRBJ2-2
CAISGDYGNEQFF	TRBV10-3	TRBJ2-1
CASSVTGSSYNEQFF	TRBV19	TRBJ2-1
CASSQDWPSGDYEQYF	TRBV4-3	TRBJ2-7
CASSLDPNEDTQYF	TRBV5-1	TRBJ2-3
CASSYSGRADEQFF	TRBV7-3	TRBJ2-1
CASSQGTSRGRTATGELFF	TRBV4-3	TRBJ2-2
CASSQEVGMNTEAFF	TRBV4-3	TRBJ1-1
CSVGNRGNTIYF	TRBV29-1	TRBJ1-3
CASRKGHLKGYEQYF	TRBV27	TRBJ2-7
CASSQLGQVGKNIQYF	TRBV4-3	TRBJ2-4
CASSLEEGQGAQADTQYF	TRBV11-2	TRBJ2-3
CASSRQGRSQHF	TRBV5-6	TRBJ1-5
CASSLVCSQRLSVSSYNEQFF	TRBV14	TRBJ2-1
CASSETRGGLNYGYTF	TRBV2	TRBJ1-2
CASSSEINQPQHF	TRBV2	TRBJ1-5
CASLLETQYF	TRBV6-1	TRBJ2-5
CASSGQGSGNQPQHF	TRBV2	TRBJ1-5
CASSVGGNSGTGELFF	TRBV9	TRBJ2-2
CASSQARGATNEKLFF	TRBV4-2	TRBJ1-4
CASSGHSGRGGELFF	TRBV2	TRBJ2-2
CASANTGTWSYNEQFF	TRBV28	TRBJ2-1
CASSTGVGELFF	TRBV2	TRBJ2-2
CATSRDRGIGTQYF	TRBV15	TRBJ2-5
CASSSDRNQPQHF	TRBV11-2	TRBJ1-5
CASSLTPEEQYF	TRBV28	TRBJ2-7
CASSFAGALPNIQYF	TRBV28	TRBJ2-4
CASSDGVSYEQYF	TRBV5-1	TRBJ2-7
CASSFNIAKRETQYF	TRBV5-4	TRBJ2-5
CASTTNHGQISGNTIYF	TRBV2	TRBJ1-3
CASSLAGASSYEQYF	TRBV7-2	TRBJ2-7
CASSQSYSTDTQYF	TRBV14	TRBJ2-3
CSVQPSGRKEVLFF	TRBV29-1	TRBJ2-2
CSVEEGSAASYNEQFF	TRBV29-1	TRBJ2-1
CASRETGGQPSYNEQFF	TRBV5-6	TRBJ2-1
CASSWRGWRAQETQYF	TRBV5-1	TRBJ2-5
CASSPRRVRSDFF	TRBV28	TRBJ1-1